This TCR beta chain was found in a study of blood T cell repertoires in COVID-19 (dated by TCRdb to the early 2020s). With regard to the full study: Samples covering the acute and convalescent phases of COVID-19 were provided by collaborators in the United States, Italy and Spain. The material from the prospective study consisted of cDNA or gDNA derived from T cells, B-cell-depleted T cells, or PBMCs. The dataset comprised deeply sampled blood TCRbeta repertoires from subjects exposed to, actively infected with, or recovered from COVID-19. A freely available public database, intended as a resource for researchers studying the immune response to SARS-CoV-2, is where the repertoires were released. Samples were obtained from the ongoing ImmuneRACE study (first 160 participants) and from over 1,000 subjects provided by 6 global collaborators. The sample metadata nearly always contained a de-identified subject ID, COVID-19 status, age in years and sex. Where available, HLA class I and class II types were taken from metadata supplied by the sample provider and were not determined by assay-based typing.

The CDR3 numbers 18 residues from cysteine through phenylalanine. The only DNA kept is the CDR3, 54 bases in frame from the first base. According to the germline V gene, CDR1 reads LGHNA and CDR2 reads YNFKEQ. Trimming removed 1 base from V and 5 bases from J; the gene matches leave 15 bases unexplained. Overall results and qualifications from the work: How much clinical and demographic metadata was included differed by source and by participant, and the metadata was provided uncurated.

On this clone: Its specific antigen is unknown. Base quality data are lacking; no much larger clone is found one base away.

Each collaborating institution followed its own protocols to collect whole blood in K2EDTA tubes. Collaborator samples were shipped for TCRbeta analysis as frozen whole blood, isolated PBMCs, or DNA extracted from either sample type. The immunoSEQ Assay, a bias-controlled multiplex PCR, was used to amplify TCRbeta CDR3 regions from genomic DNA. The paper's processing steps were these. The number of nucleated cells in each sample was estimated from the amplification of reference gene primers within the assay. To quantify the absolute abundance of each unique TCRbeta CDR3 rearrangement, sequence reads were collapsed and filtered. For each sample, productive Simpson clonality was calculated by taking the square root of Simpson's diversity index across productive rearrangements. TCRdb provides this immuneACCESS table in a form limited to in-frame rearrangements. Some clones are lacking; in checked studies, under half of them reflect an unresolved V gene, and why the rest are absent is not known. The V and J calls and the clone size are those of that table, but D and trimming were determined from the DNA. This sample lists 150,000 to 200,000 clones; approximately 80% were detected once. The ten largest clones take up about 1.5% of the sample.

The sample consisted of peripheral blood. Rearrangement joined TRBV4-2 to TRBJ2-5; 8 bases in the middle match TRBD2. This receptor was identified in a human donor in a cohort sampled during active COVID-19. The CDR3 region reads CASSQVAVSGIGGETQYF. The sequence in DNA is TGTGCCAGCAGCCAAGTGGCGGTTAGCGGGATAGGCGGTGAGACCCAGTACTTC.